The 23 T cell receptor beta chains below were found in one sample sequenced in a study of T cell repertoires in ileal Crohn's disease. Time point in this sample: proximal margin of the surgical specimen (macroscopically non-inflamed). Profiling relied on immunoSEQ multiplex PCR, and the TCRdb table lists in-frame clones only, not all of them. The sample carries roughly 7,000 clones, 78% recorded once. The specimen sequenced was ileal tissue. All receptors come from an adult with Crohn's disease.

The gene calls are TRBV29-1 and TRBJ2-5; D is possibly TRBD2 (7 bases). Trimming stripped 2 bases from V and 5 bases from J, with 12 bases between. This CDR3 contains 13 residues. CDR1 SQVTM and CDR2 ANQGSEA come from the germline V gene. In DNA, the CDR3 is TGCAGCGTTGAACCGGGGGGCGGGGAGACCCAGTACTTC. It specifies CSVEPGGGETQYF.

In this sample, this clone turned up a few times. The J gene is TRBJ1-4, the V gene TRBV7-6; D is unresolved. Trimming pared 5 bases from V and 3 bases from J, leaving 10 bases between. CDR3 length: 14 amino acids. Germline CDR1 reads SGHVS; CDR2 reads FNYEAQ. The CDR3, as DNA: TGTGCCAGCAGCAAAGGGTGGGCTAATGAAAAACTGTTTTTT. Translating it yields CASSKGWANEKLFF.

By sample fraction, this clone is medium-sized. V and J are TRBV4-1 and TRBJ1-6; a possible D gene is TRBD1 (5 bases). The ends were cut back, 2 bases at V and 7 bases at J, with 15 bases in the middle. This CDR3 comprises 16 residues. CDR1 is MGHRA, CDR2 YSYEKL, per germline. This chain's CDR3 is CASSQPLGGYNSPLHF. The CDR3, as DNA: TGCGCCAGCAGCCAACCATTGGGGGGGTACAATTCACCCCTCCACTTT.

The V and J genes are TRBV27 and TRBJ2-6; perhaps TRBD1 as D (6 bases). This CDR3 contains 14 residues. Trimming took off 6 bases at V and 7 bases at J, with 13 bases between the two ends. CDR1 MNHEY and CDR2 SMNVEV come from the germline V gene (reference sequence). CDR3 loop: CASRRQDSANVLTF. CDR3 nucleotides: TGTGCCAGCAGAAGACAGGATTCTGCCAACGTCCTGACTTTC.

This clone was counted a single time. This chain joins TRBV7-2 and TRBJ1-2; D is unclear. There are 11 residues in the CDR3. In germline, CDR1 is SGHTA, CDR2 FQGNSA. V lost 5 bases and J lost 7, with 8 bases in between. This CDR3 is CASSQFSGYTF. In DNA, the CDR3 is TGTGCCAGCAGCCAATTTTCTGGCTACACCTTC.

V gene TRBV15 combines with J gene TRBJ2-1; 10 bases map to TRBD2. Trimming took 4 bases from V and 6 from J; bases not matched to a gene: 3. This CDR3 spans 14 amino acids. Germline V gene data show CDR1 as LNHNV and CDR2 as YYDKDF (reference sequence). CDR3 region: CATSTGLAANEQFF. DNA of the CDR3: TGTGCCACCAGCACAGGACTAGCGGCCAATGAGCAGTTCTTC.

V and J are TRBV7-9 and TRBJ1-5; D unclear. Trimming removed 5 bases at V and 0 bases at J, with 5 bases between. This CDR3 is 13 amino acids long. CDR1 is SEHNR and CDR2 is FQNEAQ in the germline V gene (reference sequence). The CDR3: CASSRDSNQPQHF. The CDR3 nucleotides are TGTGCCAGCAGCCGAGATAGCAATCAGCCCCAGCATTTT.

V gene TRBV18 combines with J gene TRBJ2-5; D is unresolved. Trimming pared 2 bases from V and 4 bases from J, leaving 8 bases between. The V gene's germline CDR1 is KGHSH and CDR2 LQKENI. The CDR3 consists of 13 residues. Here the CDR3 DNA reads TGTGCCAGCTCACCAGGAGTACGAGAGACCCAGTACTTC. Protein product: CASSPGVRETQYF.

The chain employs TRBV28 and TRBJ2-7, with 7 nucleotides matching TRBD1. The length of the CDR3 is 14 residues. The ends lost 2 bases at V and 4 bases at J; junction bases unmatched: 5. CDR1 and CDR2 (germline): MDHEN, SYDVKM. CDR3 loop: CASSLVRGQYEQYF. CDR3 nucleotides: TGTGCCAGCAGTTTAGTTAGGGGGCAATACGAGCAGTACTTC.

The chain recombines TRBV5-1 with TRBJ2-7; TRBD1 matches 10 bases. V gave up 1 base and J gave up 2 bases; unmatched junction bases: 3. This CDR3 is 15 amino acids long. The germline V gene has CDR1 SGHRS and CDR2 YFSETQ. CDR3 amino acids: CASSLQGQGTYEQYF. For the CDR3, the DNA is TGCGCCAGCAGCTTGCAGGGACAGGGGACCTACGAGCAGTACTTC.

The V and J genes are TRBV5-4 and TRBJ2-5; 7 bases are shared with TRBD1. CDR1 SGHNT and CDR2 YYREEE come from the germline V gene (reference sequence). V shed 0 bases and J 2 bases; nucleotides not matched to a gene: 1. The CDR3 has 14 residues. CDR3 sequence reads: CASSLARGQETQYF. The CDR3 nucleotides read TGTGCCAGCAGCTTGGCCAGGGGGCAAGAGACCCAGTACTTC.

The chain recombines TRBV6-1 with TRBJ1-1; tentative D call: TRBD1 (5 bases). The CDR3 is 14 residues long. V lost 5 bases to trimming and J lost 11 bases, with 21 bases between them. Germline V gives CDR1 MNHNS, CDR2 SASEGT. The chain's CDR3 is CASSLRPAGDGAFF. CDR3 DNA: TGTGCCAGCAGTCTAAGGCCGGCGGGGGATGGGGCTTTCTTT.

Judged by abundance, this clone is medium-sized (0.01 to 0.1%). The CDR3 DNA sequence: TGCGCCAGCAGGCCGGGACTAGCGGGGGCCGATACGCAGTATTTT. This sequence encodes CASRPGLAGADTQYF. The chain recombines TRBV10-2 with TRBJ2-3; 14 bases align to TRBD2. V lost 6 bases to trimming and J lost 6 bases; unmatched junction nucleotides: 5. Germline lookup yields CDR1 WSHSY and CDR2 SAAADI. This CDR3 region has 15 residues.

The DNA for the CDR3 is TGCGCCAGCACCATCTGGGGGGGACAGGGGACGTGGACTGAAGCTTTCTTT. This translates into CASTIWGGQGTWTEAFF. V is TRBV5-1 and J is TRBJ1-1; TRBD1 matches at 10 bases. The V gene end was trimmed by 6 bases and the J gene end by 5 bases; junction bases not matched to a gene: 16. Germline CDR1 is SGHRS and CDR2 is YFSETQ. The CDR3 length is 17 residues. Filled out from reference TRBV5-1 and TRBJ1-1, the complete variable domain reads KAGVTQTPRYLIKTRGQQVTLSCSPISGHRSVSWYQQTPGQGLQFLFEYFSETQRNKGNFPGRFSGRQFSNSRSEMNVSTLELGDSALYLCASTIWGGQGTWTEAFFGQGTRLTVV.

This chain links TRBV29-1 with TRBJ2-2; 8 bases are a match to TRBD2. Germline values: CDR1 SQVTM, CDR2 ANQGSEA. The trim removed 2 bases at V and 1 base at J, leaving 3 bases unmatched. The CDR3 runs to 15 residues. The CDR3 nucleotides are TGCAGCGTTGAACGGCTAGCGGGGAACACCGGGGAGCTGTTTTTT. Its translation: CSVERLAGNTGELFF.

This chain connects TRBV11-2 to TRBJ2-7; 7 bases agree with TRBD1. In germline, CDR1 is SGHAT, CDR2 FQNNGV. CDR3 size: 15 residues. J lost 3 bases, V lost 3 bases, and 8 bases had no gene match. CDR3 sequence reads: CASSFSYTGDYEQYF. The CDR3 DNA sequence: TGTGCCAGCAGCTTCTCTTACACAGGGGACTACGAGCAGTACTTC.

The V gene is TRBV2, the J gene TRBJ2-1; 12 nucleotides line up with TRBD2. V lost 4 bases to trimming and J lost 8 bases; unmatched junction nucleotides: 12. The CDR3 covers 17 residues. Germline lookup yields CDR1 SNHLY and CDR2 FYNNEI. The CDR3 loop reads CASSGQRTSGVGYEQFF. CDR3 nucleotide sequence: TGTGCCAGCAGTGGACAACGGACTAGCGGGGTGGGGTATGAGCAGTTCTTC.

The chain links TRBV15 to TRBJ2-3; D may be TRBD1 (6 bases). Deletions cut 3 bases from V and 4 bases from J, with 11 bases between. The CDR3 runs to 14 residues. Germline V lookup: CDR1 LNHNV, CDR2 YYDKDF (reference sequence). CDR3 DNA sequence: TGTGCCACCAGCAGCACAGGGAGCCCAGATACGCAGTATTTT. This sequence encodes CATSSTGSPDTQYF.

DNA for the CDR3: TGTGCCAGCAGCTTGGCGCAGGGTTCCTACAATGAGCAGTTCTTC. Amino acid sequence: CASSLAQGSYNEQFF. The chain joins TRBV5-8 to TRBJ2-1; perhaps TRBD1 as D (5 bases). CDR1 SGHTS and CDR2 YDEGEE come from the germline V gene. CDR3 length equals 15 residues. V lost 0 bases to trimming and J lost 1 base, with 8 bases between them.

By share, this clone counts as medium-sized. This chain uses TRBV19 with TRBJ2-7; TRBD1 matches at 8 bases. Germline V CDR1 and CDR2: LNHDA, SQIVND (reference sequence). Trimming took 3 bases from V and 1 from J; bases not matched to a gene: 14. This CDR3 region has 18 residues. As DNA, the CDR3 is TGTGCCAGTAGTATCAGACAGGGGAGGTCTAGCGCATCCTACGAGCAGTACTTC. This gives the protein CASSIRQGRSSASYEQYF.

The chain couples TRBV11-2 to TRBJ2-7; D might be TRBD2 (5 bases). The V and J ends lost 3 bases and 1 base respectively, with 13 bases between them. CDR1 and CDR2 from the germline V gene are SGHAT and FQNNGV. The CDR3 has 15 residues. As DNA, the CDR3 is TGTGCCAGCAGCTTGATTTTCGGGGAATCCTACGAGCAGTACTTC. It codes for CASSLIFGESYEQYF.

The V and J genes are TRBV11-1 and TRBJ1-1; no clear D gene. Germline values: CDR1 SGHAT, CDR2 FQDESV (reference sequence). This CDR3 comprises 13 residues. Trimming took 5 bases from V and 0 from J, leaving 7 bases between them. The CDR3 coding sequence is TGTGCCAGCAGCCCGGGCTTGAACACTGAAGCTTTCTTT. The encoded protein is CASSPGLNTEAFF. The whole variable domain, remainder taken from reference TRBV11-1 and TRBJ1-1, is EAEVAQSPRYKITEKSQAVAFWCDPISGHATLYWYRQILGQGPELLVQFQDESVVDDSQLPKDRFSAERLKGVDSTLKIQPAELGDSAMYLCASSPGLNTEAFFGQGTRLTVV.

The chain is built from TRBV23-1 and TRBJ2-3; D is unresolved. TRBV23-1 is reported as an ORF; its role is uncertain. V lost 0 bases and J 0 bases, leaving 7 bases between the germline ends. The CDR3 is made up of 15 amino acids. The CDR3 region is CASSQSSKSTDTQYF. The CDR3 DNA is TGCGCCAGCAGTCAATCTTCCAAGAGCACAGATACGCAGTATTTT.